This T cell receptor beta chain was recovered during a study of shared clonotypes between healthy human individuals. Measured with immunoSEQ multiplex PCR; TCRdb has only the in-frame clones, and not every one. The table includes under 1,100,000 clones, around 78% detected once. Germline V gene lookup returns CDR1 MNHNS and CDR2 SASEGT. There are 13 residues in the CDR3. V lost 6 bases and J lost 5; bases outside the gene matches: 5. This clonotype originated in a man aged 18 to 30 in good health. Some clones in this sample may be carry-over from other donors' samples. The chain joins TRBV6-1 to TRBJ1-1; 8 bases map to TRBD1. What was sequenced was memory CD4+ T cells from PBMCs. This sample's subset: CD45RA-negative fraction. The CDR3 bases are TGTGCCAGCAGCCGGACAGGGCGAACTGAAGCTTTCTTT. Its translation is CASSRTGRTEAFF.